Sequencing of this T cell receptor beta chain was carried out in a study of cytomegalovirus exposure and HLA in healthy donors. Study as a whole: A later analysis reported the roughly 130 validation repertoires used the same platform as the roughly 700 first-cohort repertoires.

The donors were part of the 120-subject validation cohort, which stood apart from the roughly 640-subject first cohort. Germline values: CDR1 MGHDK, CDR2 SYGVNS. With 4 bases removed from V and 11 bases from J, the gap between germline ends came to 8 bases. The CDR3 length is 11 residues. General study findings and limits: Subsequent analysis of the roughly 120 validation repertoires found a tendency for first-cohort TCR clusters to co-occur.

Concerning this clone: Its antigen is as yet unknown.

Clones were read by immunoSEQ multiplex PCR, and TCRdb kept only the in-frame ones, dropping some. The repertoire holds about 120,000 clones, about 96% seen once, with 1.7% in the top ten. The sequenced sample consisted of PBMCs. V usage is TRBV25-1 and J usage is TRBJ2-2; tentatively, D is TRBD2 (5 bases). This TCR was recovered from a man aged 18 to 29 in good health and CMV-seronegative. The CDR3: CASSAGSELFF. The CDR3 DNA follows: TGTGCCAGCAGTGCGGGGAGTGAGCTGTTTTTT.